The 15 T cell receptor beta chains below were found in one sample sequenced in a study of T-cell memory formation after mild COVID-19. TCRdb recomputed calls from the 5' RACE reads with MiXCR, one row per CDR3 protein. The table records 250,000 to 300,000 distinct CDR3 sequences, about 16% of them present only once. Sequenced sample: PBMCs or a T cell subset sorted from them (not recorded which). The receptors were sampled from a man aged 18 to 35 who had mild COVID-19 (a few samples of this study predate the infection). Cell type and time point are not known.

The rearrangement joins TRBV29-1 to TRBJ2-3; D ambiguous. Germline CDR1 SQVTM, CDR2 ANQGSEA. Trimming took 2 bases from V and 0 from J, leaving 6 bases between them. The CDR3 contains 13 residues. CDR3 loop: CSVEKGSTDTQYF. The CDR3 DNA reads TGCAGCGTTGAAAAGGGTAGCACAGATACGCAGTATTTT.

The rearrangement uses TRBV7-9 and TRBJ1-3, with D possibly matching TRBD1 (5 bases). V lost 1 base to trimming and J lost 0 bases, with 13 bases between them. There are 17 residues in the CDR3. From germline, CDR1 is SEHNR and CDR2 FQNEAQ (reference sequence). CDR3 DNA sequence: TGTGCCAGCAGCTTAGGGTCGGGGGATCGCTCTGGAAACACCATATATTTT. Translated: CASSLGSGDRSGNTIYF.

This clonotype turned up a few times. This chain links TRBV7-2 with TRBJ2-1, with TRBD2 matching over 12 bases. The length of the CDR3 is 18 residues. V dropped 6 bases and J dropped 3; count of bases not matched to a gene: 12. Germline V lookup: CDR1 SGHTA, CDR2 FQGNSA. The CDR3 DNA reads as TGTGCCAGCAGACAAGGACTAGCGGGGTCTATTTACTACAATGAGCAGTTCTTC. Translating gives CASRQGLAGSIYYNEQFF.

The CDR3 loop is CSARTGASSSYEQYV. CDR3 coding DNA: TGCAGTGCTAGAACGGGGGCTAGCAGTTCCTACGAGCAGTACGTC. This rearrangement joins TRBV20-1 to TRBJ2-7; possibly TRBD1 or TRBD2 for D (6 bases each). The CDR3 is 15 residues long. Germline V gene lookup returns CDR1 DFQATT and CDR2 SNEGSKA (reference sequence). Trimming removed 2 bases from V and 1 base from J, with 15 bases in between.

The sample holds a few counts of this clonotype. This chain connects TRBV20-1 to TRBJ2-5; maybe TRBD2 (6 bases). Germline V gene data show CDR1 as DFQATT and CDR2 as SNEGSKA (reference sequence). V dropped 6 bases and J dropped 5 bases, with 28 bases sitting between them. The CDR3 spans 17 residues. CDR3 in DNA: TGCAGTGCCTCCTCCTGGGGCCCCCGGGGGAAACGGGAGACCCAGTACTTC. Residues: CSASSWGPRGKRETQYF.

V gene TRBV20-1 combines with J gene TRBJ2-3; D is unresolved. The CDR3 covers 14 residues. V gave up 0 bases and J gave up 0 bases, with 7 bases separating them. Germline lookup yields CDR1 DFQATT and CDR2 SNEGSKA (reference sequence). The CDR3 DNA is TGCAGTGCTAGAGATATGGTGAGCACAGATACGCAGTATTTT. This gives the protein CSARDMVSTDTQYF.

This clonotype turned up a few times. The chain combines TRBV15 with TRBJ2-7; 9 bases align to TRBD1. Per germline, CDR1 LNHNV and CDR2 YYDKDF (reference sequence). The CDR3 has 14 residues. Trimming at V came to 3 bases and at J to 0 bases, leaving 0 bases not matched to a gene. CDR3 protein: CATSRDRGSYEQYV. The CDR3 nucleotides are TGTGCCACCAGCAGGGACAGGGGCTCCTACGAGCAGTACGTC.

CDR3 in amino acids: CASSQDIRLAGTDTQYF. The CDR3 coding sequence is TGTGCCAGCAGCCAAGACATCCGACTAGCGGGCACAGATACGCAGTATTTT. The chain recombines TRBV14 with TRBJ2-3; TRBD2 agrees at 9 bases. This CDR3 has 17 amino acids. The V gene's germline CDR1 is SGHDN and CDR2 FVKESK. V shed 0 bases, J shed 1 base, and the junction held 5 bases outside the gene matches.

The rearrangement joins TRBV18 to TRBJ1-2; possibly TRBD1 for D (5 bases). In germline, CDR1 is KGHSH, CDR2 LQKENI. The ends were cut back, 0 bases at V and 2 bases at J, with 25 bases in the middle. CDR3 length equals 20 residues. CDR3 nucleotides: TGTGCCAGCTCACCACCAAGTTTGCGGCCTTTCGCAGGGCGGAACTATGGCTACACCTTC. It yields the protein CASSPPSLRPFAGRNYGYTF.

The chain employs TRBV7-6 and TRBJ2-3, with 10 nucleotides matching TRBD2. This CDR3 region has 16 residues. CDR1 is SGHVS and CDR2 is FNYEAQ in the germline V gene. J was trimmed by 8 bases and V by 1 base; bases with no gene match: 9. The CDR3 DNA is TGTGCCAGCAGCTTAGAGAGCGGGGGGGGTATCGGTACGCAGTATTTT. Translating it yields CASSLESGGGIGTQYF.

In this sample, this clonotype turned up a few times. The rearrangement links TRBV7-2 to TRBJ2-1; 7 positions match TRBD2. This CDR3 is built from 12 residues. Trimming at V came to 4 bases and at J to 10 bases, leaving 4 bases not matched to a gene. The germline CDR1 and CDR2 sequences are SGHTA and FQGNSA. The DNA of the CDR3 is TGTGCCAGCAGCTCCCCGGGAGGAGAGCAGTTCTTC. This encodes CASSSPGGEQFF.

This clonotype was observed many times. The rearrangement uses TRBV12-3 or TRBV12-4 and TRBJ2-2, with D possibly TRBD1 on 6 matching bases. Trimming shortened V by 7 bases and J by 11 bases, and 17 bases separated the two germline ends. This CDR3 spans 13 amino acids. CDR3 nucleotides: TGTGCCAGCACTCTCGCCACCGGGACAGAGCTGTTTTTT. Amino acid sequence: CASTLATGTELFF.

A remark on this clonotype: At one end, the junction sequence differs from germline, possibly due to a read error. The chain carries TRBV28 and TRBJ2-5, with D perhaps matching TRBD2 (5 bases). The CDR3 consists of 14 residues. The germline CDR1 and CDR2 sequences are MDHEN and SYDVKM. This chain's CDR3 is CAISLIGKGETQYF. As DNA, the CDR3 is TGTGCCATCAGTTTAATCGGGAAGGGTGAGACCCAGTACTTC.

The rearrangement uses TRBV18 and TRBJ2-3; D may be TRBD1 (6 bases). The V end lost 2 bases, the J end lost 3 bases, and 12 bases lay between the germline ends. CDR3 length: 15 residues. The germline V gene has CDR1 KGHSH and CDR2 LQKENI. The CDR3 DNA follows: TGTGCCAGCTCACCATTTAGGCAGGGGACAGATACGCAGTATTTT. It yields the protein CASSPFRQGTDTQYF.

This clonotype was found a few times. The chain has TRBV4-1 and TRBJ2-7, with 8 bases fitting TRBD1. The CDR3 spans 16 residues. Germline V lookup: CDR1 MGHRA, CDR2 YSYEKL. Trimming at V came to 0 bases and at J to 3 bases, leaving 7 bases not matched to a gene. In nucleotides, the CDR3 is TGCGCCAGCAGCCAAGATATAGCAGGGGGCTACTACGAGCAGTACGTC. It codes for CASSQDIAGGYYEQYV.